The table lists the clone carrying this T cell receptor beta chain with many counts. Its antigen is still unknown. These data belong to a study of neurological immune-mediated disorders. The V gene's germline CDR1 is MNHEY and CDR2 SMNVEV (reference sequence). The V and J ends lost 1 base and 0 bases, in that order; junction bases with no gene match: 14. The CDR3 consists of 20 residues. TCRdb processed the 5' RACE reads anew with MiXCR; each CDR3 protein has one entry. This sample has under 90,000 distinct CDR3 sequences, with around a tenth found just once. Notes on the study in general: HTLV-1-associated myelopathy led in TCR clonal expansion, while multiple sclerosis ranked lowest, below healthy controls. Subjects shared no identical expanded-clone CDR3 amino acid sequences, suggesting private TCR-beta repertoires in all groups.

In Maryland, USA, blood bank volunteers were the healthy controls. J is TRBJ2-2 and V is TRBV27, with 7 bases matching TRBD2. The source of this sequence is a man aged 40-49 years in good health. The sample consisted of PBMCs. CDR3 DNA sequence: TGTGCCAGCAGTTTATTCGTGCCTAGCGGCCTGGTTACGAACACCGGGGAGCTGTTTTTT. Translation gives CASSLFVPSGLVTNTGELFF.